These T cell receptor beta chains were read from a single sample in a study of cytomegalovirus exposure and HLA in healthy donors. Sequencing used immunoSEQ multiplex PCR; TCRdb keeps in-frame clones, though not all of them. The sample has 75,000 to 95,000 clones, around 90% seen once; the top ten hold around 2.3%. The sample comprised PBMCs. Every receptor here comes from a man younger than 35 in good health and CMV-seronegative. CDR3s include the opening cysteine and the closing phenylalanine or tryptophan. D genes are given only for firm matches. Not all rows give a size; the values are once, few, many and, for expanded clones, a class.

NA	TRBD2	TRBV15	TRBJ2-7	TGTGCCACCAGCAGAGCCAGCGGGAGGGCCTACGAGCAGTACTTC	CATSRASGRAYEQYF
few	TRBD2	TRBV6-5	TRBJ2-7	TGTGCCAGCAGACCAAGGACTAGCGGGAGCTACGAGCAGTACTTC	CASRPRTSGSYEQYF
NA	TRBD2	TRBV10-3	TRBJ2-3	TGTGCCATCAGTGAACGGAGGGTTTTAGCGCGGGAGAGGATAGATACGCAGTATTTT	CAISERRVLARERIDTQYF
NA	TRBD2	TRBV5-6	TRBJ2-1	TGTGCCAGCAGCTGGGCCGGGACTAGAGGAAATGAGCAGTTCTTC	CASSWAGTRGNEQFF
once	TRBD2	TRBV30	TRBJ2-4	TGTGCCTGGATCCCGGGCGGGGGGGGCATTCAGTACTTC	CAWIPGGGGIQYF
NA	NA	TRBV15	TRBJ2-7	TGTGCCACCAGCAGAGCCCCCCCCCAATACGAGCAGTACTTC	CATSRAPPQYEQYF
NA	TRBD2	TRBV29-1	TRBJ2-1	TGCAGCGTAGAATTTCGGACTAGCGGGAGTGGGTGGGTTTTTGATGAGCAGTTCTTC	CSVEFRTSGSGWVFDEQFF
NA	TRBD2	TRBV5-6	TRBJ2-5	TGTGCCAGCAGCTTGGTGGGACTAGCGGGAGCTCAAGAGACCCAGTACTTC	CASSLVGLAGAQETQYF
NA	TRBD2	TRBV7-9	TRBJ2-1	TGTGCCAGCAGGGTAGCGGGAAGCTCCTACAATGAGCAGTTCTTC	CASRVAGSSYNEQFF
NA	TRBD2	TRBV7-9	TRBJ2-1	TGTGCCAGCAGCTTAGGCTCTACTAGCGGGAGCCCCCATGAGCAGTTCTTC	CASSLGSTSGSPHEQFF
NA	NA	TRBV20-1	TRBJ2-1	TGCAGTGCCCCGGGGTATGAGCAGTTCTTC	CSAPGYEQFF
NA	TRBD2	TRBV10-1	TRBJ2-1	TGCGCCAGCAGTCTCTCCAGACTAGCGGGAGGGTTCGATGAGCAGTTCTTC	CASSLSRLAGGFDEQFF
NA	NA	TRBV9	TRBJ1-2	TGTGCCAGCAGCGTCCAAGACAGGACTAACTATGGCTACACCTTC	CASSVQDRTNYGYTF
NA	TRBD1	TRBV9	TRBJ1-1	TGTGCCAGCAGCAGGGGGCCGAACACTGAAGCTTTCTTT	CASSRGPNTEAFF
NA	NA	TRBV9	TRBJ1-1	TGTGCCAGCAGCCCCAGGGATGGTAAAGACACTGAAGCTTTCTTT	CASSPRDGKDTEAFF
once	NA	TRBV5-6	TRBJ2-7	TGTGCCAGCAGCTTGGCCACTAGCCGCGAGCAGTACTTC	CASSLATSREQYF
few	NA	TRBV29-1	TRBJ2-1	TGCAGCGTTCGCACTAACAATGAGCAGTTCTTC	CSVRTNNEQFF
NA	TRBD2	TRBV7-3	TRBJ2-1	TGTGCCAGCAGCTTATCGGCGGGAGTCAATGAGCAGTTCTTC	CASSLSAGVNEQFF
NA	NA	TRBV5-1	TRBJ2-7	TGCGCCAGCAGCTTGGCTCAGGGCTACTACGAGCAGTACTTC	CASSLAQGYYEQYF
NA	NA	TRBV28	TRBJ1-3	TGTGCCAGCAGCCGCGGCCTCTCTGGAAACACCATATATTTT	CASSRGLSGNTIYF
NA	TRBD1	TRBV5-6	TRBJ1-1	TGTGCCAGCAGATCCAAACAGGGGGCACGTTTGAACACTGAAGCTTTCTTT	CASRSKQGARLNTEAFF
NA	NA	TRBV5-6	TRBJ1-5	TGTGCCAGCAGCTTGGGGGGGACACCATATCAGCCCCAGCATTTT	CASSLGGTPYQPQHF
NA	NA	TRBV6-1	TRBJ1-3	TGTGCCAGCACCCTGGGGGGGACGGGAAACACCATATATTTT	CASTLGGTGNTIYF
NA	NA	TRBV9	TRBJ1-3	TGTGCCAGCAGTCCCGAGGGCTCTGGAAACACCATATATTTT	CASSPEGSGNTIYF
NA	NA	TRBV19	TRBJ2-7	TGTGCCAGTAGTATAGACGGGGTGCGGGCGTACGAGCAGTACTTC	CASSIDGVRAYEQYF
once	TRBD2	TRBV28	TRBJ2-1	TGTGCCAGCAGTTCCCTAGTACAGCGGGGCGAGCAGTTCTTC	CASSSLVQRGEQFF
NA	TRBD2	TRBV28	TRBJ2-7	TGTGCCAGCAGAACCGGGACTAGGACCTACGAGCAGTACTTC	CASRTGTRTYEQYF
NA	TRBD1	TRBV2	TRBJ2-7	TGTGCCAGCAGTGAATTTCAGAGACAGGGCCACGAGCAGTACTTC	CASSEFQRQGHEQYF
NA	NA	TRBV7-8	TRBJ2-1	TGTGCCAGCAGCTTAAAGGACAGAGTTTACAATGAGCAGTTCTTC	CASSLKDRVYNEQFF
NA	NA	TRBV5-1	TRBJ2-1	TGCGCCAGCAGCTTGGGTGGGAGCTCCTACAATGAGCAGTTCTTC	CASSLGGSSYNEQFF
NA	TRBD1	TRBV18	TRBJ2-1	TGTGCCAGCTCAAGACAGGGTAGGGATGAGCAGTTCTTC	CASSRQGRDEQFF
NA	NA	TRBV29-1	TRBJ2-7	TGCAGCGCCTTAGACAGTTCCTACGAGCAGTACTTC	CSALDSSYEQYF
NA	NA	TRBV5-1	TRBJ2-5	TGCGCCAGCAGCTTTAGCGGCCAAGAGACCCAGTACTTC	CASSFSGQETQYF
NA	TRBD2	TRBV28	TRBJ2-2	TGTGCCAGCAGCGGGGGACTAGCGGGAGGGTTTCGCACCGGGGAGCTGTTTTTT	CASSGGLAGGFRTGELFF
NA	NA	TRBV7-2	TRBJ1-3	TGTGCCAGCAGCTTAGCACCGGTCTCTGGAAACACCATATATTTT	CASSLAPVSGNTIYF
NA	TRBD1	TRBV5-1	TRBJ1-1	TGCGCCAGCAGAGAATGGACAGGGACGAACACTGAAGCTTTCTTT	CASREWTGTNTEAFF
few	NA	TRBV29-1	TRBJ1-1	TGCAGCGTTGGGGAGGGGGTCAGTGCTGAAGCTTTCTTT	CSVGEGVSAEAFF